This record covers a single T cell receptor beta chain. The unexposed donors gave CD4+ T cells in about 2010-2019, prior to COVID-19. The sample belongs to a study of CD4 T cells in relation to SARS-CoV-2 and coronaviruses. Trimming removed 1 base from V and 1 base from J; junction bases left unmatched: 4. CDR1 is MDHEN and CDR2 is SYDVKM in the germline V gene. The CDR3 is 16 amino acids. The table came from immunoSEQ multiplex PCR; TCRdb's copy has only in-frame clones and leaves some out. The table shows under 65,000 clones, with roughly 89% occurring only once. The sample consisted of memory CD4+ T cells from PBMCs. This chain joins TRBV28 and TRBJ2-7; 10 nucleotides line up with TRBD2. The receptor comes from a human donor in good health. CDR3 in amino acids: CASSLSASGRSYEQYF. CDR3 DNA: TGTGCCAGCAGTTTATCGGCTAGCGGGAGATCCTACGAGCAGTACTTC.